The source of this T cell receptor (beta chain) is a study of glioma-infiltrating T cells. Study-wide background: WHO grade II oligodendrogliomas or astrocytomas, plus non-recurrent WHO grade IV glioblastomas, were sampled.

The ends were cut back, 2 bases at V and 2 bases at J, with 10 bases in the middle. The germline V gene encodes CDR1 SGHTA and CDR2 FQGNSA. The CDR3 length is 15 residues. Note on this clonotype: As yet, its antigen is unknown.

Study-wide findings and caveats: Gliomas, especially low-grade, showed above-expected tissue-blood divergence; non-neoplastic patients showed below. A blood CDR3 motif signature was depleted in highly divergent patients.

The iRepertoire nested amplicon-rescue multiplex PCR amplified TCR alpha and beta CDR3s from RNA. TCRdb re-derived calls from the multiplex PCR reads in MiXCR, one entry per CDR3 protein. The sample consists of 300,000 to 400,000 distinct CDR3 sequences, 35% to 45% of them appearing once. Sequencing input: glioma tissue, nonneoplastic brain tissue, or PBMCs (not recorded which). V is TRBV7-2 and J is TRBJ1-3; a possible D gene is TRBD1 (5 bases). The sequence came from a human donor with low-grade glioma or glioblastoma, undergoing nonglioma brain surgery, or in good health (not recorded which). This CDR3 reads CASSLPGPPGNTIYF. CDR3 coding DNA: TGTGCCAGCAGCTTACCAGGGCCCCCTGGAAACACCATATATTTT.